The subject of this entry is one T cell receptor (beta chain). The sample belongs to a study of cytomegalovirus exposure and HLA in healthy donors. Study at large: An earlier analysis found 117 million unique TCR beta sequences from approximately 170 million T cells.

This CDR3 region has 16 residues. Germline V gene lookup returns CDR1 LGHNA and CDR2 YSLEER. The V gene end was trimmed by 4 bases and the J gene end by 8 bases; junction bases not matched to a gene: 12. This PCR relied on a set of 60 Vbeta primers and 13 Jbeta primers. Produced via immunoSEQ multiplex PCR; TCRdb's table is partial and in-frame only. The sample holds over 95,000 clones, 77% seen once. Participants comprised healthy donors of bone marrow. The source is a man in his forties or fifties in good health and CMV-seropositive. The specimen was PBMCs. The J gene is TRBJ2-4, the V gene TRBV4-3; TRBD2 aligns across 9 bases. CDR3 nucleotide sequence: TGCGCCAGCAGCCCCACCCCTGCGGGGGGGCCGGACATTCAGTACTTC. It translates to CASSPTPAGGPDIQYF.